Listed below are T cell receptor beta chains from one sample, sequenced in a study of identical twins. TCRdb ran MiXCR on the 5' RACE reads and lists one entry per CDR3 protein. Among roughly 710,000 distinct CDR3 sequences listed, approximately 6.1% were seen once. The sequenced sample was naive T cells sorted from blood. These receptors were collected from a young man in good health. CDR3s include the opening cysteine and the closing phenylalanine or tryptophan. The order of the fields is D gene, CDR3 length, clone size, V gene, J gene, CDR3 protein, CDR3 DNA. The D gene is left open where the match is weak. Rows give clone size only sometimes, using once, few, many, or a class for an expanded clone.

TRBD1	17	-	TRBV18	TRBJ1-1	CASSPPGQGARDTEAFF	TGTGCCAGCTCACCACCGGGACAGGGGGCCCGAGACACTGAAGCTTTCTTT
-	13	-	TRBV5-1	TRBJ2-5	CASHQGTLETQYF	TGCGCCAGCCATCAGGGAACTCTAGAGACCCAGTACTTC
-	11	many	TRBV5-6	TRBJ2-2	CASSFSRELFF	TGTGCCAGCAGCTTCTCGAGGGAGCTGTTTTTT
TRBD2	16	-	TRBV11-2	TRBJ2-1	CASSLDLGLGYNEQFF	TGTGCCAGCAGCTTAGACCTCGGACTAGGTTACAATGAGCAGTTCTTC
-	13	many	TRBV4-3	TRBJ2-3	CASSPGAGITQYF	TGCGCCAGCAGCCCCGGAGCGGGTATCACGCAGTATTTT
-	11	few	TRBV7-2	TRBJ2-3	CAQSLGDTQYF	TGTGCACAATCCTTGGGAGATACGCAGTATTTT
-	14	many	TRBV12-3/TRBV12-4	TRBJ1-1	CASTFAVGVTEAFF	TGTGCCAGCACCTTCGCAGTCGGTGTAACTGAAGCTTTCTTT
-	13	-	TRBV7-9	TRBJ2-1	CASSPHAGPEQFF	TGTGCCAGCAGCCCCCACGCGGGACCTGAGCAGTTCTTC
-	13	-	TRBV29-1	TRBJ2-5	CSVATGKVETQYF	TGCAGCGTTGCGACCGGGAAGGTGGAGACCCAGTACTTC
TRBD1	14	few	TRBV28	TRBJ1-5	CASRQGGLVEPQHF	TGTGCCAGCCGACAGGGGGGGCTGGTGGAGCCCCAGCATTTT
-	14	-	TRBV6-2/TRBV6-3	TRBJ2-3	CATIDGGRTDTQYF	TGTGCCACCATTGACGGGGGCAGAACAGATACGCAGTATTTT
TRBD1	14	few	TRBV20-1	TRBJ1-1	CSARAKDRATEAFF	TGCAGTGCTAGAGCTAAGGACAGGGCCACTGAAGCTTTCTTT
-	13	many	TRBV29-1	TRBJ2-3	CSVGSGSTDTQYF	TGCAGCGTTGGCTCGGGGAGCACAGATACGCAGTATTTT
-	15	-	TRBV7-9	TRBJ1-5	CTSSLGEGWGQPQHF	TGTACCAGCAGCTTAGGTGAAGGTTGGGGTCAGCCCCAGCATTTT
-	13	few	TRBV12-3/TRBV12-4	TRBJ2-1	CASSFGVRHEQFF	TGTGCCAGCAGTTTTGGGGTTAGGCATGAGCAGTTCTTC
-	17	many	TRBV11-2	TRBJ2-6	CASSPRVLSSGANVLTF	TGTGCCAGCAGCCCACGGGTTCTTAGCTCTGGGGCCAACGTCCTGACTTTC
-	15	few	TRBV7-8	TRBJ2-4	CASSEISQAKNIQYF	TGTGCCAGCAGCGAAATCAGCCAAGCCAAAAACATTCAGTACTTC
-	15	-	TRBV10-3	TRBJ2-3	CATGHGRASTDTQYF	TGTGCCACGGGGCACGGGAGAGCTAGCACAGATACGCAGTATTTT
TRBD2	17	many	TRBV29-1	TRBJ2-1	CSVMNPASGASYNEQFF	TGCAGCGTCATGAACCCCGCTAGCGGAGCCTCCTACAATGAGCAGTTCTTC
-	10	few	TRBV20-1	TRBJ2-7	CSAKYDEQYF	TGCAGTGCCAAATACGACGAGCAGTACTTC
-	14	-	TRBV12-3/TRBV12-4	TRBJ2-5	CASSQGRPEETQYF	TGTGCCAGCAGCCAGGGACGCCCAGAGGAGACCCAGTACTTC
-	14	many	TRBV11-3	TRBJ1-1	CASSLDLAGTEAFF	TGTGCCAGCAGCTTAGATCTCGCTGGCACTGAAGCTTTCTTT
TRBD2	16	many	TRBV12-3/TRBV12-4	TRBJ2-3	CASSPYLAGGGDTQYF	TGTGCCAGCAGCCCGTACCTAGCGGGAGGAGGAGATACGCAGTATTTT
TRBD1	17	many	TRBV12-3/TRBV12-4	TRBJ2-4	CASSFRGQVLAKNIQYF	TGTGCCAGCAGTTTTAGGGGACAGGTGTTGGCCAAAAACATTCAGTACTTC
TRBD1	15	-	TRBV7-2	TRBJ1-1	CASRQGALVNTEAFF	TGTGCCAGCAGACAGGGGGCCTTGGTGAACACTGAAGCTTTCTTT
-	16	few	TRBV7-8	TRBJ1-5	CASSLGVGGSNQPQHF	TGTGCCAGCAGCTTAGGGGTGGGCGGATCCAATCAGCCCCAGCATTTT
-	13	many	TRBV27	TRBJ2-1	CASKGLTYNEQFF	TGTGCCAGCAAAGGCCTGACCTACAATGAGCAGTTCTTC
TRBD1	13	many	TRBV24-1	TRBJ2-1	CATGDRPYNEQFF	TGTGCCACCGGGGACAGACCATACAATGAGCAGTTCTTC
TRBD1	17	once	TRBV30	TRBJ2-6	CAWLMIAGGAGANVLTF	TGTGCCTGGTTAATGATCGCAGGGGGTGCTGGGGCCAACGTCCTGACTTTC
TRBD1	15	-	TRBV28	TRBJ1-2	CASRQTGGVDYGYTF	TGTGCCAGCAGGCAAACAGGGGGCGTTGACTATGGCTACACCTTC
TRBD1	16	few	TRBV15	TRBJ2-7	CATSFARTGGGYEQYF	TGTGCCACCAGTTTCGCCCGGACAGGGGGCGGATACGAGCAGTACTTC
-	14	-	TRBV11-3	TRBJ1-1	CASSLQGSALEAFF	TGTGCCAGCAGCTTACAGGGGTCAGCACTGGAAGCTTTCTTT
-	16	few	TRBV5-1	TRBJ2-1	CASSLLGGTSYNEQFF	TGCGCCAGCAGCTTACTAGGGGGGACCTCCTACAATGAGCAGTTCTTC
-	13	many	TRBV29-1	TRBJ2-2	CSVDKGEGGELFF	TGCAGCGTTGATAAGGGGGAGGGCGGGGAGCTGTTTTTT
TRBD1	15	few	TRBV6-5	TRBJ1-1	CASSYPDRGGTEAFF	TGTGCCAGCAGTTACCCGGACAGGGGAGGAACTGAAGCTTTCTTT
-	12	-	TRBV5-1	TRBJ2-7	CASFDSPYEQYF	TGCGCCAGCTTTGACAGTCCCTACGAGCAGTACTTC